This is a list of T cell receptor beta chains from one sample in a study of blood T cell repertoires in COVID-19. The repertoire was sequenced with immunoSEQ multiplex PCR; TCRdb's copy has only in-frame clones and lacks some. Of roughly 290,000 clones listed, around 85% were seen once; the top ten hold 2.1%. The source material was peripheral blood. The receptor source for this set is a woman in her 30s who had recovered from COVID-19. Each CDR3 is given with its conserved first and last residue. The order of the fields is D gene, J gene, clone size, V gene, CDR3 protein, CDR3 DNA. The D gene is left open where the match is weak. Size values are once, few and many counts, or a class for expanded clones, and some rows have none.

TRBD1 TRBJ2-5 once TRBV5-1 CASSLGAGGSETQYF TGCGCCAGCAGCTTGGGGGCAGGGGGCTCGGAGACCCAGTACTTC
NA TRBJ2-5 NA TRBV2 CASSEGGTGRKTQYF TGTGCCAGCAGTGAAGGAGGGACGGGGAGGAAGACCCAGTACTTC
TRBD1 TRBJ1-1 NA TRBV18 CASSPNIQGQGSTEAFF TGTGCCAGCTCACCGAATATCCAGGGACAGGGGAGCACTGAAGCTTTCTTT
NA TRBJ1-4 NA TRBV4-1 CASSQDFLENEKLFF TGCGCCAGCAGCCAAGATTTTCTGGAGAATGAAAAACTGTTTTTT
TRBD1 TRBJ2-7 NA TRBV7-2 CASSLGPGGASEQYF TGTGCCAGCAGCTTAGGACCAGGGGGCGCGTCCGAGCAGTACTTC
TRBD2 TRBJ2-1 NA TRBV6-5 CASTLTSGGPDEQFF TGTGCCAGCACCCTTACTAGCGGGGGGCCCGATGAGCAGTTCTTC
NA TRBJ2-5 NA TRBV4-1 CASSQGTLQETQYF TGCGCCAGCAGCCAAGGGACACTCCAAGAGACCCAGTACTTC
TRBD1 TRBJ2-5 NA TRBV18 CASSPGQGGGFLETQYF TGTGCCAGCTCACCAGGACAGGGCGGCGGCTTTCTCGAGACCCAGTACTTC
NA TRBJ1-5 NA TRBV30 CAWGSGILSNQPQHF TGTGCCTGGGGATCAGGGATCTTAAGCAATCAGCCCCAGCATTTT
NA TRBJ1-6 NA TRBV11-2 CASSLDLRNSPLHF TGTGCCAGCAGCTTAGATCTCAGGAATTCACCCCTCCACTTT
NA TRBJ2-5 NA TRBV18 CASSLDSGETQYF TGTGCCAGCTCCCTCGACAGTGGTGAGACCCAGTACTTC
NA TRBJ2-7 NA TRBV12-3/TRBV12-4 CAIGTGTPYEQYF TGTGCCATCGGTACAGGGACCCCCTACGAGCAGTACTTC
TRBD1 TRBJ2-2 NA TRBV2 CASRKTGIDTGELFF TGTGCCAGCAGAAAGACAGGGATAGACACCGGGGAGCTGTTTTTT
TRBD1 TRBJ1-2 NA TRBV6-5 CASRYTGAQYGYTF TGTGCCAGCAGGTATACAGGGGCCCAATATGGCTACACCTTC
NA TRBJ2-2 NA TRBV6-4 CASSAQGRRGHTGELFF TGTGCCAGCAGCGCCCAAGGTCGGAGGGGCCACACCGGGGAGCTGTTTTTT
TRBD1 TRBJ1-5 NA TRBV7-9 CASSGDDGTGSQPQHF TGTGCCAGCAGCGGGGACGATGGGACAGGGAGTCAGCCCCAGCATTTT
NA TRBJ2-5 NA TRBV5-8 CASANTRGDATQYF TGTGCCAGCGCCAATACCAGGGGCGATGCGACCCAGTACTTC
NA TRBJ2-2 NA TRBV24-1 CATSTGQAGELFF TGTGCCACCAGTACAGGCCAGGCCGGGGAGCTGTTTTTT
TRBD1 TRBJ1-5 NA TRBV19 CASSIMSTGALLNSNQPQHF TGTGCCAGTAGTATTATGTCCACAGGGGCCCTTCTTAATAGCAATCAGCCCCAGCATTTT
NA TRBJ2-7 NA TRBV27 CASSITRGDYEQYF TGTGCCAGCAGTATAACCAGGGGTGACTACGAGCAGTACTTC
TRBD1 TRBJ1-1 NA TRBV14 CASSLGQGPNTEAFF TGTGCCAGCAGCCTCGGACAGGGGCCGAACACTGAAGCTTTCTTT
TRBD1 TRBJ2-3 NA TRBV11-3 CASSAQTGSADTQYF TGTGCCAGCAGCGCGCAGACAGGGTCGGCAGATACGCAGTATTTT
TRBD1 TRBJ2-7 NA TRBV7-2 CASSLGGTAYEQYF TGTGCCAGCAGCTTAGGGGGGACAGCCTACGAGCAGTACTTC
TRBD1 TRBJ2-7 NA TRBV6-1 CASSEALLFYRGTYEQYF TGTGCCAGCAGTGAAGCGCTGTTGTTTTACAGGGGAACCTACGAGCAGTACTTC
TRBD2 TRBJ2-1 NA TRBV7-9 CASSIALSSGSRNEQFF TGTGCCAGCAGCATCGCCCTCTCTAGCGGGAGCAGGAATGAGCAGTTCTTC
NA TRBJ2-7 NA TRBV20-1 CSGGTSYEQYF TGCAGTGGGGGGACATCCTACGAGCAGTACTTC
TRBD1 TRBJ2-3 NA TRBV19 CASSVLGQGSTDTQYF TGTGCCAGTAGTGTCTTAGGACAGGGAAGCACAGATACGCAGTATTTT
NA TRBJ2-1 NA TRBV9 CASSVSPGSANNEQFF TGTGCCAGCAGCGTATCCCCCGGGAGCGCGAACAATGAGCAGTTCTTC
NA TRBJ2-2 few TRBV2 CASRYSGELFF TGTGCCAGCAGGTACTCCGGGGAGCTGTTTTTT
TRBD1 TRBJ2-5 NA TRBV5-4 CASSWTGEETQYF TGTGCCAGCAGCTGGACAGGGGAAGAGACCCAGTACTTC
NA TRBJ2-1 NA TRBV5-6 CASSLAGRGGYNEQFF TGTGCCAGCAGCTTGGCCGGGCGGGGCGGCTACAATGAGCAGTTCTTC
NA TRBJ1-2 NA TRBV29-1 CSSWAALDGYTF TGCAGCTCATGGGCCGCTCTCGATGGCTACACCTTC
NA TRBJ1-4 NA TRBV28 CASSSSGEGNEKLFF TGTGCCAGCAGTTCCTCAGGGGAGGGCAATGAAAAACTGTTTTTT
TRBD2 TRBJ2-3 NA TRBV6-5 CASGGSVGADTQYF TGTGCCAGTGGCGGGAGTGTCGGGGCAGATACGCAGTATTTT
NA TRBJ1-4 once TRBV5-1 CASSFGDTSEKLFF TGCGCCAGCAGCTTCGGGGACACCAGTGAAAAACTGTTTTTT
NA TRBJ1-2 NA TRBV6-5 CASTEGGIYGYTF TGTGCCAGCACCGAAGGGGGAATCTATGGCTACACCTTC
NA TRBJ2-1 few TRBV7-3 CASSPRTGISYNEQFF TGTGCCAGCAGCCCGCGGACGGGGATTTCCTACAATGAGCAGTTCTTC